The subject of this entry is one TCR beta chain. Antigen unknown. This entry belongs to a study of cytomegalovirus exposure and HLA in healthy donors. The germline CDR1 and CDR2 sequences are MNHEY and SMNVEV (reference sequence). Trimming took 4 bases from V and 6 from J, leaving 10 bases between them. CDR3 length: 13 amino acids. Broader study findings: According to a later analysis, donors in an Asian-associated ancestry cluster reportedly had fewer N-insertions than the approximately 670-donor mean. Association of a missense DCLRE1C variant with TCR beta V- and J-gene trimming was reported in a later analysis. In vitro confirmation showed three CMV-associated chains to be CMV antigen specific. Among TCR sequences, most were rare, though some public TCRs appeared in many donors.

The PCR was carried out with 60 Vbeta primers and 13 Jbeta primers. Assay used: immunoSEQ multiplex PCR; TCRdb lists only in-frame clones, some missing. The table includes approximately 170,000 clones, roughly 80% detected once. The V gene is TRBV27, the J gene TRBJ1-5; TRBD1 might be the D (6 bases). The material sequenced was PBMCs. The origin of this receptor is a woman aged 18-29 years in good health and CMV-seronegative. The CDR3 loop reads CASSYREGQPQHF. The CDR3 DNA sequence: TGTGCCAGCAGTTACAGGGAAGGTCAGCCCCAGCATTTT.